This is a list of T cell receptor beta chains from one sample in a study of T-cell memory formation after mild COVID-19. TCRdb independently ran MiXCR on the 5' RACE reads; one entry per CDR3 protein. The data contain fewer than 300,000 distinct CDR3 sequences, about 20% of them singletons. What was sequenced was PBMCs or a T cell subset sorted from them (not recorded which). The receptors originated from a man aged 18 to 30 who had mild COVID-19 (a few samples of this study predate the infection). Cell type and time point are not known. Each CDR3 is given with its conserved first and last residue. D genes are given only for firm matches. Clone size is given for some rows only: seen once, a few or many times, or a class if the clone is expanded.

D gene	V gene	clone size	J gene	CDR3 protein	CDR3 DNA
NA	TRBV5-8	NA	TRBJ1-2	CASSLVATGGRGGYTF	TGTGCCAGCAGCTTGGTGGCAACCGGGGGACGAGGCGGCTACACCTTC
NA	TRBV7-6	NA	TRBJ1-1	CASSLAVGPDTEAFF	TGTGCCAGCAGCTTAGCGGTAGGGCCGGACACTGAAGCTTTCTTT
NA	TRBV2	NA	TRBJ2-7	CASSESGPSYEQYF	TGTGCCAGCAGTGAGAGCGGACCCTCCTACGAGCAGTACTTC
NA	TRBV14	many	TRBJ2-1	CASSPTRASRLWHEQFF	TGTGCCAGCAGCCCCACTCGGGCCAGCCGCTTATGGCATGAGCAGTTCTTC
TRBD2	TRBV7-2	NA	TRBJ2-3	CASSSTSAFRPQYF	TGTGCCAGCAGCTCGACTAGCGCATTTCGGCCGCAGTATTTT
TRBD1	TRBV20-1	NA	TRBJ1-1	CSAPRDRVGNTEAFF	TGCAGTGCACCGAGGGACAGGGTGGGGAACACTGAAGCTTTCTTT
NA	TRBV7-2	few	TRBJ2-5	CASSSSGYKETQYF	TGTGCCAGCAGCTCCTCGGGATACAAAGAGACCCAGTACTTC
NA	TRBV20-1	NA	TRBJ1-3	CSATGSSGNTIYF	TGCAGTGCCACCGGAAGCTCTGGAAACACCATATATTTT
NA	TRBV29-1	many	TRBJ1-2	CSVFPSKANYGYTF	TGCAGCGTTTTCCCATCCAAGGCTAACTATGGCTACACCTTC
NA	TRBV28	few	TRBJ1-1	CASSPPGGANTEAFF	TGTGCCAGCAGTCCCCCCGGGGGGGCGAACACTGAAGCTTTCTTT
TRBD2	TRBV19	NA	TRBJ2-1	CASSQTSGDYNERFF	TGTGCCAGTAGTCAGACTAGCGGGGATTACAATGAGCGTTTCTTC
NA	TRBV6-5	NA	TRBJ1-2	CASRPPQVANYGYTF	TGTGCCAGCAGACCCCCCCAGGTCGCTAACTATGGCTACACCTTC
NA	TRBV24-1	NA	TRBJ2-1	CATSDLQDEQFF	TGTGCCACCAGTGATTTGCAGGATGAGCAGTTCTTC
NA	TRBV20-1	NA	TRBJ2-3	CSLGGASDTQYF	TGCAGCTTGGGGGGGGCGTCAGATACGCAGTATTTT
TRBD1	TRBV7-2	few	TRBJ1-6	CASTRQGDLSPLHF	TGTGCCAGCACCCGACAGGGGGATTTGTCACCCCTCCACTTT
NA	TRBV3-1	few	TRBJ1-5	CASSQDNSQPQHF	TGTGCCAGCAGCCAAGATAATTCCCAGCCCCAGCATTTT
NA	TRBV7-3	NA	TRBJ1-2	CASSLDNNYGYTF	TGTGCCAGCAGCTTAGATAATAACTATGGCTACACCTTC
TRBD2	TRBV4-1	many	TRBJ2-4	CASSQTRATSVPIAKNIQYF	TGCGCCAGCAGCCAAACCAGGGCTACTAGCGTTCCAATAGCCAAAAACATTCAGTACTTC
TRBD1	TRBV6-5	NA	TRBJ2-4	CASSYRQGGNIQYF	TGTGCCAGCAGTTACAGACAGGGGGGTAACATTCAGTACTTC